This note documents a single T cell receptor (beta chain) sequence. Its antigen is undetermined. According to the study, TCR beta libraries were built with iRepertoire HTBI primers and CDR3-region Arm-PCR. TCRdb reprocessed the multiplex PCR reads via MiXCR and lists one record per CDR3 protein. The data hold roughly 400,000 distinct CDR3 sequences, with approximately 16% observed a single time. V was pared by 4 bases and J by 1 base, with 12 bases between. This CDR3 is 15 amino acids long. Germline V gene lookup returns CDR1 MNHEY and CDR2 SVGEGT. Time point reported: newly diagnosed GD, antithyroid drugs for less than 3 months. Preparation of the TCR library used RNA extracted from PBMCs. This sample stems from a study of regulatory T cells in long-lasting Graves disease. Study conclusions and caveats: Researchers examined only peripheral blood and not thyroid tissue.

This same sample was also taken into another study, of T cells in Graves' hyperthyroidism and ophthalmopathy.

Sequencing used peripheral blood mononuclear cells (PBMCs), obtained at new diagnosis, from a patient treated with antithyroid drugs. The genes are TRBV6-2 or TRBV6-3 and TRBJ2-3; D is perhaps TRBD2 (6 bases). The source is a woman aged 35 to 49 with Graves disease. The CDR3 region is CASSSVGGGTDTQYF. CDR3 bases: TGTGCCAGCAGTTCAGTAGGAGGGGGCACAGATACGCAGTATTTT.